This TCR beta chain emerged from a study of cytomegalovirus exposure and HLA in healthy donors. The study's findings and limits: Reportedly, HLA-A and HLA-B alleles of most subjects were accurately predicted from TCR beta. The sole available immune exposure information was CMV serostatus.

Trimming left V 4 bases short and J 1 base short, with 7 bases between. The germline CDR1 and CDR2 sequences are MGHDK and SYGVNS. The CDR3 sequence is 13 residues long. Primers included in the PCR were 60 Vbeta and 13 Jbeta primers. Clones were sequenced by immunoSEQ multiplex PCR, and TCRdb holds only the in-frame ones, with some missing. The sample lists some 110,000 clones; around 75% were seen once. The sample holds a few counts of this clone. Its target is unknown. This receptor was taken from a woman under 30 in good health and CMV-seronegative. The material sequenced was PBMCs. This rearrangement joins TRBV25-1 to TRBJ1-1; D unresolved. The CDR3 reads CASSGLSNTEAFF. Written as DNA, the CDR3 is TGTGCCAGCAGTGGACTGTCGAACACTGAAGCTTTCTTT.